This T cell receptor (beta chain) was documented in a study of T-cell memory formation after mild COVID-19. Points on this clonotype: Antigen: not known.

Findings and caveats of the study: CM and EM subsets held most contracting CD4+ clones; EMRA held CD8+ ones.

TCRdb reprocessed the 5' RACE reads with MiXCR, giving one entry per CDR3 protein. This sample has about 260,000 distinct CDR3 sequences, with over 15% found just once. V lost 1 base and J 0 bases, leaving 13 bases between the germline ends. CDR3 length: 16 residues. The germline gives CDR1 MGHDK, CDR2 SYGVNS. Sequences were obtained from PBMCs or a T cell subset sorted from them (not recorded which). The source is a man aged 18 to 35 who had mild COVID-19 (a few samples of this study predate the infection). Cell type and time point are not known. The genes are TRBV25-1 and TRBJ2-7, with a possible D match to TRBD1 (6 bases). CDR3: CASSELGARSSYEQYF. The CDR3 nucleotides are TGTGCCAGCAGTGAATTGGGGGCCCGGAGCTCCTACGAGCAGTACTTC.